This TCR beta chain was obtained from a study of beta chain features in type 1 diabetes (dated 2018 in TCRdb). Context from the whole study: Patients and healthy donors did not differ in mean age, gender distribution, total cell number or subset yield. In the study, TCRB repertoires of sorted circulating CD4+ T cell subsets from recently diagnosed type 1 diabetes patients were compared with those of matched healthy donors. A total of roughly 98,000,000 sorted cells were examined across all samples, and RNA yield correlated strongly with the number of cells per subset. Whereas all 28 donors provided naive and central memory subsets, regulatory and stem cell-like memory subsets were isolated from just 8 patients and roughly eight healthy donors. Study-wide conclusions, independent of this receptor: Patients with type 1 diabetes made fewer insertions and deleted more nucleotides at VDJ recombination sites, implying thymic rearrangement abnormalities. Shorter templates might have been favored by PCR, but patient and control samples were amplified and corrected together, so both groups would have been affected equally by any skew. Type 1 diabetes patients showed a moderate but significant shortening of TCRB CDR3 length in all four CD4+ subsets. Because cDNA was sequenced instead of genomic DNA, activated cells with high expression could be over-represented, although the groups did not differ in activation or CD3 levels. HLA sub-analyses involved small numbers of individuals, so any influence of HLA type on TCRB rearrangement remained unresolved. Naive, central memory and regulatory TCRB repertoires appeared to be more similar among patients than among healthy donors.

From each donor, a single peripheral blood sample of 95 to 150 mL on average was drawn into heparinised tubes. Naive, central memory, regulatory and stem cell-like memory CD4+ T cells were sorted on a BD FACSAria II using a panel including CD45RO, CCR7, CD25, CD127, CD95 and CD27. Purity was above 95% for every sorted population. PBMCs were isolated right away by Lymphoprep density gradient centrifugation and were stained directly, without culture. Samples were stained and sorted in pairs, with one healthy donor and one patient per experiment, so that batch effects were minimized. The entire amount of isolated RNA was reverse transcribed using the High Capacity cDNA Reverse Transcription Kit, so the sequenced TCRB transcripts were expressed ones. Deep immunoSEQ sequencing was performed on naive, central memory and regulatory T cell samples, with an average of around 3.4 million total reads per sample. Sorted cells were lysed in RLT buffer and RNA was extracted with DNase-treated RNeasy Micro or Mini kits, depending on cell number. To prevent cross-contamination, each cell subset was processed individually, whereas patient and healthy donor samples were processed jointly. TCRB sequences were amplified from cDNA with the immunoSEQ multiplex PCR, producing 87-bp fragments spanning the CDR3 region. Sequencing of the amplicons was done on the Illumina HiSeq platform. The authors' pipeline ran thus. Synthetic template baselines were used to correct PCR bias computationally, reads within Hamming distance 2 were collapsed, and singletons that could not be merged were discarded. By aligning reads against IMGT, V, D and J genes, CDR3 length, and insertions or deletions at six rearrangement sites were assigned. Within each subset, clonotype counts were normalized to the number of sorted cells before true diversity and Gini coefficients were calculated with the tcR R package. The overlap coefficient, calculated on TCRB nucleotide sequences, was used to measure repertoire sharing. Drawn from immuneACCESS, this table holds only the in-frame rearrangements with V and J called that TCRdb kept. Clones are partly lost; checked studies trace under half to an unresolved V gene and leave the rest unexplained. The V and J calls and clone size were taken over from that table, and D and trimming were inferred from the DNA. The sample table contains 400,000 or so clones; only one count was recorded for 9.5% to 10% of them. 0.6% of the sample comes from the top ten.

Note on this clone: This receptor's antigen is unknown. Per-base qualities were not stored, and no clone one base away is much larger.

The CDR3 has 13 amino acids, counting the end cysteine and phenylalanine. The CDR3 DNA has 39 bases and is translated from base 1. Sequences MNHEY (CDR1) and SVGAGI (CDR2) are obtained from the germline V gene. Trimming removed 7 bases from V and 2 bases from J, leaving 11 bases between the germline ends. The sequence was obtained from a man aged 30 to 39 with type 1 diabetes. Sequencing was done on a sample of central memory CD4+ T cells from blood. The sequence links TRBV6-5 to TRBJ2-5; the D gene is not confidently resolved. The bases read TGTGCCAGCAAGGAAGGCGGACAAGAGACCCAGTACTTC. It translates to CASKEGGQETQYF.